This T cell receptor beta chain derives from a study of blood T cells in healthy people across ages. The V gene's germline CDR1 is ENHRY and CDR2 SYGVKD. This CDR3 has 16 residues. Alongside a J-beta primer mix, a sample-barcoded 5' primer served in a second PCR lasting about 6 to 12 cycles. TCRdb reprocessed the 5' RACE reads with MiXCR, giving one entry per CDR3 protein. The sample lists approximately 1.5 million distinct CDR3 sequences; roughly 30% were seen once. Comments on this clonotype: A much larger clone sits a single nucleotide away, making a read error possible.

The material sequenced was blood. The gene calls are TRBV10-3 and TRBJ2-5, with 9 bases that match TRBD2. The source of this sequence is a woman in her 30s in good health. The DNA of the CDR3 is TGTGCCATCAGTGAGTCGACTAGCGGTATGCGGGAGACCCGGTACTTC. Its translation is CAISESTSGMRETRYF.